Presented here are 26 T cell receptor beta chains from one specimen sequenced in a study of identical twins. Via MiXCR, TCRdb re-called the 5' RACE reads, giving one row per CDR3 protein. The table shows 400,000 or so distinct CDR3 sequences, with 9% occurring only once. Sequencing was carried out using naive T cells sorted from blood. The receptors come from a woman aged 45-59 years in good health.

This clonotype was seen a few times. This rearrangement joins TRBV9 to TRBJ2-2, with 8 bases matching TRBD2. With V trimmed by 0 bases and J by 6 bases, 7 bases remained unmatched. This CDR3 has 16 residues. Germline lookup yields CDR1 SGDLS and CDR2 YYNGEE. CDR3 residues: CASSVGGTSGAGELFF. CDR3 nucleotides: TGTGCCAGCAGCGTAGGCGGGACTAGTGGCGCCGGGGAGCTGTTTTTT.

The sample holds many counts of this clonotype. This chain links TRBV20-1 with TRBJ2-1; D remains ambiguous. There are 16 residues in the CDR3. The germline V gene has CDR1 DFQATT and CDR2 SNEGSKA (reference sequence). V was clipped by 2 bases and J by 0 bases, with 14 bases between them. In DNA, the CDR3 is TGCAGTGCTAGACCAGACTCGCACCCCTCCTACAATGAGCAGTTCTTC. This translates into CSARPDSHPSYNEQFF.

This clonotype showed up just a few times. This chain joins TRBV6-6 and TRBJ1-4, with D perhaps TRBD1 (6 bases). The CDR3 loop spans 15 amino acids. V was cut by 6 bases and J by 0 bases, with 11 bases left in between. The germline V gene has CDR1 MNHNY and CDR2 SVGAGI (reference sequence). The CDR3 DNA is TGTGCCAGCAGCGCCCAGGGGACAACTAATGAAAAACTGTTTTTT. Amino acids: CASSAQGTTNEKLFF.

As concerns this clonotype: This may be a read error, as it is one base from a much larger clone. The rearrangement joins TRBV5-6 to TRBJ2-3, with D possibly being TRBD2 (6 bases). The CDR3 is 14 amino acids. Looked up from germline, CDR1 is SGHDT and CDR2 is YYEEEE. The chain's CDR3 is CSSSLVAVTDTQYF. CDR3 nucleotide sequence: TGTTCCAGCAGCTTGGTAGCGGTCACAGATACGCAGTATTTT.

Many counts were recorded for this clonotype. The chain couples TRBV6-5 to TRBJ2-1, with TRBD2 matching over 7 bases. This CDR3 region has 12 residues. The V gene end was trimmed by 6 bases and the J gene end by 7 bases; junction bases not matched to a gene: 3. Germline V gene lookup returns CDR1 MNHEY and CDR2 SVGAGI. The CDR3 is CASSPGGNEQFF. The CDR3 DNA is TGTGCCAGCAGCCCCGGGGGGAATGAGCAGTTCTTC.

This clonotype was counted only a few times. Since a much larger clone is just one base distant, this may be a read error. The V gene is TRBV12-3 or TRBV12-4, the J gene TRBJ2-3; 11 bases align to TRBD2. J gave up 2 bases and V 6 bases, and 1 base lay outside the gene matches. CDR3 length: 14 amino acids. The CDR3 nucleotides are TGTGCCAGCAGGGGACTAGCGGTCACAGATACGCAGTATTTT. Protein sequence: CASRGLAVTDTQYF.

V usage is TRBV29-1 and J usage is TRBJ2-2; weak D call: TRBD2 (5 bases). Trimming pared 3 bases from V and 3 bases from J, leaving 11 bases between. Germline V gene data show CDR1 as SQVTM and CDR2 as ANQGSEA. The CDR3 has 14 amino acids. CDR3 bases: TGCAGCGTTGATGGTGGGAGTTACACCGGGGAGCTGTTTTTT. Translation gives CSVDGGSYTGELFF.

This clonotype was observed at least ten times. V is TRBV7-8 and J is TRBJ2-3; D remains unclear. V shed 3 bases and J shed 0 bases, with 7 bases lying between them. Germline CDR1 and CDR2: SGHVS and FQNEAQ. This CDR3 comprises 14 residues. The CDR3 sequence is CASSFETSTDTQYF. CDR3 coding DNA: TGTGCCAGCAGCTTTGAGACTAGCACAGATACGCAGTATTTT. Full variable domain (outside the CDR3, taken from reference TRBV7-8 and TRBJ2-3): GAGVSQSPRYKVAKRGQDVALRCDPISGHVSLFWYQQALGQGPEFLTYFQNEAQLDKSGLPSDRFFAERPEGSVSTLKIQRTQQEDSAVYLCASSFETSTDTQYFGPGTRLTVL.

This chain connects TRBV19 to TRBJ2-5, with D tentatively TRBD2 (7 bases). Germline CDR1 LNHDA, CDR2 SQIVND (reference sequence). This CDR3 contains 12 residues. V lost 5 bases, J lost 7 bases, and 11 bases lay in between. CDR3 amino acids: CASSGGAGTQYF. The CDR3 DNA is TGTGCCAGTAGTGGGGGGGCGGGGACCCAGTACTTC.

The V gene is TRBV20-1, the J gene TRBJ2-1; no clear D. This CDR3 is built from 12 residues. CDR1 DFQATT and CDR2 SNEGSKA come from the germline V gene (reference sequence). The V and J ends lost 3 bases and 6 bases respectively, with 9 bases between them. The CDR3, as DNA: TGCAGTGCTAGGGCCTTTCGCAATGAGCAGTTCTTC. Translating gives CSARAFRNEQFF.

In this sample, this clonotype turned up a few times. The chain couples TRBV6-2 or TRBV6-3 to TRBJ2-3; a possible D gene is TRBD1 (6 bases). V gave up 6 bases and J gave up 4 bases, with 14 bases separating them. The germline CDR1 and CDR2 sequences are MNHEY and SVGEGT. The length of the CDR3 is 14 residues. The CDR3 DNA is TGTGCCAGCAGGACCGGGACATACCCAGATACGCAGTATTTT. It translates to CASRTGTYPDTQYF.

This clonotype was seen a handful of times. The rearrangement joins TRBV3-1 to TRBJ2-7, with 7 nucleotides matching TRBD1. Germline assignment: CDR1 LGHDT and CDR2 YNNKEL (reference sequence). V gave up 6 bases and J gave up 4 bases; unmatched junction bases: 9. The CDR3 length is 14 residues. As DNA, the CDR3 is TGTGCCAGCAGGCCCGGGACAGTAGGTTACGAGCAGTACTTC. Residues: CASRPGTVGYEQYF.

This clonotype was seen a few times. V gene TRBV5-5 combines with J gene TRBJ2-7, with 7 bases lining up with TRBD2. Looked up from germline, CDR1 is SGHKS and CDR2 is YYEKEE (reference sequence). Trimming took 4 bases from V and 2 from J; bases not matched to a gene: 6. The CDR3 is made up of 14 amino acids. DNA of the CDR3: TGTGCCAGCAGCCTGGGGGAGGGGACCTACGAGCAGTACGTC. This codes for CASSLGEGTYEQYV.

This clonotype was counted at least ten times. The chain couples TRBV20-1 to TRBJ1-6, with TRBD1 matching 8 bases. V dropped 0 bases and J dropped 7; count of bases not matched to a gene: 2. Germline V gene sequence: CDR1 DFQATT, CDR2 SNEGSKA (reference sequence). This CDR3 has 14 amino acids. CDR3 in amino acids: CSARDRQGNSPLHF. The DNA for the CDR3 is TGCAGTGCTAGAGATCGACAGGGGAATTCACCCCTCCACTTT.

The gene calls are TRBV7-9 and TRBJ2-1, with 9 bases fitting TRBD1. With V trimmed by 2 bases and J by 8 bases, 10 bases remained unmatched. In germline, CDR1 is SEHNR, CDR2 FQNEAQ (reference sequence). The CDR3 is made up of 16 amino acids. DNA of the CDR3: TGTGCCAGCAGCTTAAGGCAGGACAGGGGTATCCATGAGCAGTTCTTC. Translation: CASSLRQDRGIHEQFF.

There are many counts of this clonotype. The genes are TRBV18 and TRBJ1-2; 7 nucleotides line up with TRBD1. The CDR3 length is 14 residues. From germline, CDR1 is KGHSH and CDR2 LQKENI. V lost 3 bases, J lost 2 bases, and 3 bases stayed unmatched. The CDR3 nucleotides read TGTGCCAGCTCACCGACAGGGAGGAACTATGGCTACACCTTC. Its translation: CASSPTGRNYGYTF. Filled out from reference TRBV18 and TRBJ1-2, the complete variable domain reads NAGVMQNPRHLVRRRGQEARLRCSPMKGHSHVYWYRQLPEEGLKFMVYLQKENIIDESGMPKERFSAEFPKEGPSILRIQQVVRGDSAAYFCASSPTGRNYGYTFGSGTRLTVV.

This clonotype has ten or more counts. This rearrangement joins TRBV5-1 to TRBJ1-6; no definite D call. The CDR3 totals 15 residues. Germline V gives CDR1 SGHRS, CDR2 YFSETQ. V lost 0 bases to trimming and J lost 6 bases, with 10 bases between them. In DNA, the CDR3 is TGCGCCAGCAGCTTGGAAGGCGGTTTTAATTCACCCCTCCACTTT. It yields the protein CASSLEGGFNSPLHF.

The chain recombines TRBV19 with TRBJ1-4; 7 bases are shared with TRBD1. The CDR3 contains 14 residues. CDR1 LNHDA and CDR2 SQIVND come from the germline V gene (reference sequence). V was clipped by 6 bases and J by 8 bases; unmatched bases: 9. The CDR3 loop is CASSQLGGPEKLFF. CDR3 nucleotide sequence: TGTGCCAGTAGCCAACTAGGGGGCCCCGAAAAACTGTTTTTT.

The chain combines TRBV27 with TRBJ2-5; TRBD2 matches 9 bases. The J segment lost 5 bases and the V segment lost 7 bases, leaving 11 bases of the junction unmatched. The CDR3 is 15 amino acids. CDR1 MNHEY and CDR2 SMNVEV come from the germline V gene (reference sequence). This CDR3 is CASKAEREERETQYF. The CDR3 DNA follows: TGTGCCAGCAAGGCCGAGCGGGAGGAGAGGGAGACCCAGTACTTC.

The sample holds a few counts of this clonotype. The chain combines TRBV18 with TRBJ2-7, with 7 bases identical to TRBD1. Trimming removed 2 bases from V and 7 bases from J; junction bases left unmatched: 5. This CDR3 region has 13 residues. The V gene's germline CDR1 is KGHSH and CDR2 LQKENI. CDR3 in amino acids: CASSPIQGQEQYV. The CDR3 DNA reads TGTGCCAGCTCACCAATACAGGGACAGGAGCAGTACGTC.

A few counts support this clonotype. The chain couples TRBV7-3 to TRBJ2-2; TRBD2 is a possible D gene (6 bases). The CDR3 has 14 residues. Trimming removed 3 bases at V and 6 bases at J, with 11 bases between. Per the germline V gene, CDR1 is SGHTA and CDR2 is FQGTGA. The CDR3 DNA reads as TGTGCCAGCAGCTTTAGCGGAACACCCGGGGAGCTGTTTTTT. Translated, it gives CASSFSGTPGELFF.

This clonotype has at least ten counts. The chain combines TRBV5-1 with TRBJ2-3; D is possibly TRBD2 (6 bases). Between the trimmed V and J ends, which lost 4 bases and 2 bases, there was a span of 17 bases. Germline V lookup: CDR1 SGHRS, CDR2 YFSETQ. This CDR3 has 16 residues. CDR3 coding DNA: TGCGCCAGCAGCCCACCCCTAGCGAGTGACACAGATACGCAGTATTTT. Its protein is CASSPPLASDTDTQYF. Filled out from reference TRBV5-1 and TRBJ2-3, the complete variable domain reads KAGVTQTPRYLIKTRGQQVTLSCSPISGHRSVSWYQQTPGQGLQFLFEYFSETQRNKGNFPGRFSGRQFSNSRSEMNVSTLELGDSALYLCASSPPLASDTDTQYFGPGTRLTVL.

This clonotype was seen a few times. This chain joins TRBV27 and TRBJ2-7, with 13 bases lining up with TRBD2. J was trimmed by 6 bases and V by 3 bases; bases with no gene match: 14. CDR3 length equals 18 residues. Looked up from germline, CDR1 is MNHEY and CDR2 is SMNVEV (reference sequence). As DNA, the CDR3 is TGTGCCAGCAGTTTCTGGTCAGGGGGACTAGCGGGAATCGGCGAGCAGTACGTC. This codes for CASSFWSGGLAGIGEQYV.

V usage is TRBV27 and J usage is TRBJ2-1; perhaps TRBD1 as D (6 bases). This CDR3 spans 16 amino acids. Trimming cost V 0 bases and J 4 bases, with 13 bases left between them. Germline V gene sequence: CDR1 MNHEY, CDR2 SMNVEV (reference sequence). CDR3 coding DNA: TGTGCCAGCAGTTTATCGAGGGGGAGAAGTTACAATGAGCAGTTCTTC. Encoded protein: CASSLSRGRSYNEQFF.

V usage is TRBV20-1 and J usage is TRBJ2-1; no definite D call. V was pared by 0 bases and J by 4 bases, with 16 bases between. Germline assignment: CDR1 DFQATT and CDR2 SNEGSKA (reference sequence). This CDR3 region has 16 residues. CDR3 amino acids: CSARDHHRLSYNEQFF. The CDR3 DNA reads TGCAGTGCTAGAGATCATCACAGACTTAGTTACAATGAGCAGTTCTTC.

The rearrangement uses TRBV12-3 or TRBV12-4 and TRBJ2-3, with 7 bases that match TRBD1. Unmatched junction bases numbered 10, after V lost 6 bases and J lost 1 base. The CDR3 totals 16 residues. As DNA, the CDR3 is TGTGCCAGCAGCTTACCGACAGGGTGGGGCACAGATACGCAGTATTTT. Its translation is CASSLPTGWGTDTQYF.